This T cell receptor beta chain was captured by sequencing in a study of blood T cell repertoires in COVID-19. On the study more broadly: Researchers got acute and convalescent COVID-19 samples from the United States, Italy and Spain. Nucleic acid was either cDNA or gDNA, and it came from T cells, B-cell-depleted T cells, or PBMCs.

How the authors handled the data: Amplifying reference gene primers gave estimates of nucleated cell counts. The repertoire was sequenced with immunoSEQ multiplex PCR; TCRdb's copy has only in-frame clones and lacks some. The V and J calls and clone size are taken from that table; D and trimming were inferred from the DNA. This sample yields 130,000 to 150,000 clones, of which about 76% are seen a single time; around 8.2% belongs to the top ten. CDR3 length: 16 amino acids. The chain couples TRBV21-1 to TRBJ2-7; the table's D call, TRBD1, has no DNA check behind it. TRBV21-1 represents a pseudogene. The clonotype comes from a human donor in a cohort sampled during active COVID-19. Input material: peripheral blood. CDR3 bases: TGTGCCAGCAGCCCCCGGACAGGGAGAGGGACCTACGAGCAGTACTTC. This sequence encodes CASSPRTGRGTYEQYF.